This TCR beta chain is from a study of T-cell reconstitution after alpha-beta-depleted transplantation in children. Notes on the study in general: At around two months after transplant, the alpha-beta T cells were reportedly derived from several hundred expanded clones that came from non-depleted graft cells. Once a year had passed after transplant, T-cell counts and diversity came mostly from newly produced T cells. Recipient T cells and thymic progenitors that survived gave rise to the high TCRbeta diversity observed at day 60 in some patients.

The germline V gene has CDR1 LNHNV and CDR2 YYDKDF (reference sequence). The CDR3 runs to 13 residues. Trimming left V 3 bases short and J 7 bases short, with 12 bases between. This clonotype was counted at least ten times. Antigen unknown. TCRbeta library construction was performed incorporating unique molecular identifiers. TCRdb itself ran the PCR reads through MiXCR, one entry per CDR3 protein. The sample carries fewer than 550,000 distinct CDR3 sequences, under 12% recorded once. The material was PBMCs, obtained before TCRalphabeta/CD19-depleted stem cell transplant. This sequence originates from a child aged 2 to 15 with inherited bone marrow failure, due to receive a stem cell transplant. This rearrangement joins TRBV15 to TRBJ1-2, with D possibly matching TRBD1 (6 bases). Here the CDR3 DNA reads TGTGCCACCAGCAGCCAGGGGATAGCTGGCTACACCTTC. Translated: CATSSQGIAGYTF.